Listed below are T cell receptor beta chains from one sample, sequenced in a study of shared clonotypes between healthy human individuals. Assay used: immunoSEQ multiplex PCR; TCRdb lists only in-frame clones, some missing. Here the sample spans around 200,000 clones, over 50% being singletons. Sequences were obtained from memory CD4+ T cells sorted from blood. The receptors were gathered from a man aged 25-45 years in good health. Each CDR3 is given with its conserved first and last residue. D genes are given only for firm matches. The size of a clone is reported for some rows only, either as once, few or many, or as a class for expanded clones.

D,J,V,size,DNA,CDR3
NA,TRBJ2-7,TRBV27,NA,TGTGCCAGCAGTTTATCGATCAGTTATACCTACGAGCAGTACTTC,CASSLSISYTYEQYF
TRBD1,TRBJ2-2,TRBV5-1,few,TGCGCCAGCAGCTTGGGGTCTGGGACAGTGACCGGGGAGCTGTTTTTT,CASSLGSGTVTGELFF
TRBD1,TRBJ2-3,TRBV10-3,few,TGTGCCATCACCGAATACTGGACAGGGGGAATAGATACGCAGTATTTT,CAITEYWTGGIDTQYF
TRBD2,TRBJ2-3,TRBV5-1,NA,TGCGCCAGCAGCTCATACGGACTAGCGGGAGTTCGCACAGATACGCAGTATTTT,CASSSYGLAGVRTDTQYF
NA,TRBJ1-2,TRBV11-1,NA,TGTGCCAGCGCTGCCCTTTCCTATGGCTACACCTTC,CASAALSYGYTF
NA,TRBJ2-7,TRBV6-1,NA,TGTGCCAGCAGTGTGGACGTTACCTACGAGCAGTACTTC,CASSVDVTYEQYF
NA,TRBJ1-3,TRBV9,few,TGTGCCAGCAGCGTAGAGAGGACTGGAAACACCATATATTTT,CASSVERTGNTIYF
NA,TRBJ2-1,TRBV27,NA,TGTGCCAGCCCCAACGGGAGAAATTGTTCGGATGAGCAGTTCTTC,CASPNGRNCSDEQFF
NA,TRBJ2-7,TRBV5-1,NA,TGCGCCAGCACCGCGACAGGAGGACTATCCAAGCAGTACTTC,CASTATGGLSKQYF
TRBD2,TRBJ2-2,TRBV4-3,few,TGCGCCAGCAGCCAAGCCGGACTAGGGGTCGGGGAGCTGTTTTTT,CASSQAGLGVGELFF
NA,TRBJ2-1,TRBV29-1,NA,TGCAGCGTTGTTGGTAGCGATAGCTCCTACAATGAGCAGTTCTTC,CSVVGSDSSYNEQFF
NA,TRBJ2-3,TRBV18,NA,TGTGCCAGCTCACCATTTGTCGGGGGTTCACAACAGGGCGATACGCAGTATTTT,CASSPFVGGSQQGDTQYF
NA,TRBJ1-1,TRBV11-2,NA,TGTGCCAGCAGCTTAGATTGGGGGAACCGAAACACTGAAGCTTTCTTT,CASSLDWGNRNTEAFF
TRBD1,TRBJ2-7,TRBV7-9,few,TGTGCCAGCAGCCCGGACAGGGGGTTCATCGAGCAGTACTTC,CASSPDRGFIEQYF
NA,TRBJ2-3,TRBV7-9,NA,TGTGCCAGCAGCTTAGCGGGAGTTTTCACAGATACGCAGTATTTT,CASSLAGVFTDTQYF
NA,TRBJ1-5,TRBV6-1,NA,TGTGCCAGCAGTCTTAGGGGGTGGGACAATCAGCCCCAGCATTTT,CASSLRGWDNQPQHF
NA,TRBJ2-7,TRBV28,NA,TGTGCCAGCAGTTTCCTCGGGACCGCCTACGAGCAGTACTTC,CASSFLGTAYEQYF
TRBD2,TRBJ2-1,TRBV6-6,NA,TGTGCCAGCAGACGGACTAGCGGGAGAGAGGGGAATGAGCAGTTCTTC,CASRRTSGREGNEQFF
NA,TRBJ1-1,TRBV5-1,few,TGCGCCAGCAGCTTGGATCCTAACACTGAAGCTTTCTTT,CASSLDPNTEAFF
TRBD2,TRBJ2-3,TRBV29-1,NA,TGCAGCGTTGCCCCCCGGGGGGGGGATACGCAGTATTTT,CSVAPRGGDTQYF
NA,TRBJ1-2,TRBV5-5,NA,TGTGCCAGCAGAATTTCCGGGAGTGTTAACTATGGCTACACCTTC,CASRISGSVNYGYTF
NA,TRBJ2-7,TRBV7-9,NA,TGTGCCAGCAGCCGCGGTGGCGAGCAGTACTTC,CASSRGGEQYF
NA,TRBJ2-7,TRBV6-6,NA,TGTGCCAGCAGCCGACAGTATGACGAGCAGTACTTC,CASSRQYDEQYF
NA,TRBJ2-1,TRBV11-3,NA,TGTGCCAGCAGCTCATTCCTTGGAAATGAGCAGTTCTTC,CASSSFLGNEQFF
TRBD2,TRBJ2-7,TRBV5-1,few,TGCGCCAGCAGCTTGGGGGGCAGGGAGGGCTCCTACGAGCAGTACTTC,CASSLGGREGSYEQYF
NA,TRBJ2-1,TRBV15,NA,TGTGCCACCAGCAGGAAACAGTACAATGAGCAGTTCTTC,CATSRKQYNEQFF
TRBD2,TRBJ2-7,TRBV10-1,once,TGCGCCGGAGCGGGGGGATGCTACGAGCAGTACTTC,CAGAGGCYEQYF
NA,TRBJ2-6,TRBV11-3,few,TGTGCCAGCAGCCATATCCGGGGAACGGGGGCCAACGTCCTGACTTTC,CASSHIRGTGANVLTF
NA,TRBJ1-2,TRBV20-1,NA,TGCAGTGCTAGCCTGGATGGCTACACCTTC,CSASLDGYTF
NA,TRBJ2-5,TRBV20-1,NA,TGCAGTGCTAGTTTTCTTGAGACCCAGTACTTC,CSASFLETQYF
NA,TRBJ2-4,TRBV6-1,NA,TGTGCCAGCAGTGAACTTGTCGGCCTTCTAGCCAAAAACATTCAGTACTTC,CASSELVGLLAKNIQYF
TRBD2,TRBJ2-1,TRBV19,few,TGTGCCAGTAGTAGGCCCGGCTCTAGCGGGGGACTCTCCTACAATGAGCAGTTCTTC,CASSRPGSSGGLSYNEQFF
NA,TRBJ2-1,TRBV7-2,NA,TGTGCCAGCAGCTCCAGGCGGGTCTACAATGAGCAGTTCTTC,CASSSRRVYNEQFF
NA,TRBJ2-3,TRBV29-1,NA,TGCAGCGCTGCTAGTAGGGGGACAGATACGCAGTATTTT,CSAASRGTDTQYF
NA,TRBJ2-3,TRBV21-1,NA,TGTGCCAGCAGCGGTCCCAATATACTCATAACAGATACGCAGTATTTT,CASSGPNILITDTQYF
TRBD1,TRBJ1-2,TRBV15,NA,TGTGCCACCAGCACGGGGACAGCTAACTATGGCTACACCTTC,CATSTGTANYGYTF
NA,TRBJ2-3,TRBV2,NA,TGTGCCAGCAGTGAAGATAGAGATACGCAGTATTTT,CASSEDRDTQYF
NA,TRBJ1-5,TRBV5-6,few,TGTGCCAGCAGCCTAAGGACACCGGTTGATCAGCCCCAGCATTTT,CASSLRTPVDQPQHF
NA,TRBJ2-7,TRBV2,NA,TGTGCCAGCAGTCCCCCCAGGGGTCTAGGGGGCGAGCAGTACTTC,CASSPPRGLGGEQYF
TRBD2,TRBJ2-7,TRBV7-6,NA,TGTGCCAGCAGCTCCAGCGGGAGGGCCTACGAGCAGTACTTC,CASSSSGRAYEQYF
NA,TRBJ1-2,TRBV6-1,NA,TGTGCCAGCAGTGAAGCAGGGACGGTTAACTATGGCTACACCTTC,CASSEAGTVNYGYTF
NA,TRBJ1-2,TRBV7-9,NA,TGTGCCAGCAGCTTACGGGGGCGCTCAGGGAACTATGGCTACACCTTC,CASSLRGRSGNYGYTF
NA,TRBJ1-1,TRBV7-8,NA,TGTGCCAGCAGCTTAGCACAAATGAACACTGAAGCTTTCTTT,CASSLAQMNTEAFF
TRBD2,TRBJ2-6,TRBV19,NA,TGTGCCAGTACCCATCTAGCGGGAGGGCGTGGGGCCAACGTCCTGACTTTC,CASTHLAGGRGANVLTF
TRBD2,TRBJ2-1,TRBV4-2,NA,TGTGCCAGCAGCCAAGATGAACTAGCGGGAGGGCGTGAGCAGTTCTTC,CASSQDELAGGREQFF
NA,TRBJ1-1,TRBV10-3,NA,TGTGCCATCAGTGGAAAGAACACTGAAGCTTTCTTT,CAISGKNTEAFF
NA,TRBJ2-7,TRBV28,NA,TGTGCCACGCAACAGTCGGGATTGATATACGAGCAGTACTTC,CATQQSGLIYEQYF
NA,TRBJ2-3,TRBV9,NA,TGTGCCAGTAACCGCAGGGCCCTCCTCGGAGATACGCAGTATTTT,CASNRRALLGDTQYF
NA,TRBJ2-7,TRBV2,NA,TGTGCCAGCAGTGCGAGCTCCTACGAGCAGTACTTC,CASSASSYEQYF
TRBD2,TRBJ2-5,TRBV29-1,NA,TGCAGTCCTAGCGGGCAACAAGAGACCCAGTACTTC,CSPSGQQETQYF
NA,TRBJ2-7,TRBV28,NA,TGTGCCAGCAGTCGAGGGGGAGTCTCCTACGAGCAGTACTTC,CASSRGGVSYEQYF